The 19 T cell receptor beta chains presented below share a single source sample, sequenced in a study of cytomegalovirus exposure and HLA in healthy donors. The PCR had 60 Vbeta and 13 Jbeta primers. The assay was immunoSEQ multiplex PCR, and TCRdb's table has in-frame clones only and misses some. The repertoire holds some 150,000 clones, with roughly three quarters as singletons. Sequences were obtained from PBMCs. All receptors derive from a woman between 50 and 59 years old in good health and CMV-seronegative.

This clone was seen a few times. The rearrangement links TRBV7-9 to TRBJ1-1, with TRBD1 as a possible D gene (5 bases). Germline-derived CDR1 and CDR2 are SEHNR and FQNEAQ (reference sequence). Trimming stripped 5 bases from V and 2 bases from J, with 9 bases between. The CDR3 extends over 13 amino acids. Written as DNA, the CDR3 is TGTGCCAGCAGCCGCGGGGGAAACACTGAAGCTTTCTTT. Translation gives CASSRGGNTEAFF.

J is TRBJ1-2 and V is TRBV28; D may be TRBD1 (5 bases). The V gene's germline CDR1 is MDHEN and CDR2 SYDVKM. Trimming left V 6 bases short and J 2 bases short, with 10 bases between. This CDR3 comprises 13 residues. The DNA for the CDR3 is TGTGCCAGCAGGCAGACAGTCAACTATGGCTACACCTTC. Its protein is CASRQTVNYGYTF.

This clone has just one count. The chain employs TRBV6-5 and TRBJ1-6; 8 bases agree with TRBD1. Per germline, CDR1 MNHEY and CDR2 SVGAGI. J gave up 8 bases and V 5 bases, and 2 bases lay outside the gene matches. This CDR3 region has 13 residues. The CDR3 DNA sequence: TGTGCCAGCAGTATGGACAGGGATTCACCCCTCCACTTT. Amino acid sequence: CASSMDRDSPLHF.

The gene calls are TRBV5-1 and TRBJ1-2; 7 bases agree with TRBD1. J lost 8 bases, V lost 0 bases, and 4 bases had no gene match. This CDR3 has 13 amino acids. CDR1 is SGHRS and CDR2 is YFSETQ in the germline V gene. This CDR3 reads CASSLESRGGYTF. The CDR3 nucleotides are TGCGCCAGCAGCTTGGAGAGCAGGGGGGGCTACACCTTC.

This clone has just a few counts. The chain recombines TRBV27 with TRBJ1-2; 8 positions match TRBD1. The germline V gene encodes CDR1 MNHEY and CDR2 SMNVEV (reference sequence). Trimming took 5 bases from V and 5 from J; bases not matched to a gene: 10. The CDR3 has 15 residues. DNA for the CDR3: TGTGCCAGCAGTCCTCGGACAGGGTTGGGTTATGGCTACACCTTC. Translating gives CASSPRTGLGYGYTF.

This clone has a handful of counts. This chain links TRBV19 with TRBJ1-1, with D possibly matching TRBD1 (6 bases). Germline V gene sequence: CDR1 LNHDA, CDR2 SQIVND (reference sequence). V dropped 6 bases and J dropped 3 bases, with 11 bases sitting between them. This CDR3 region has 13 residues. CDR3 in amino acids: CASSQGGDTEAFF. CDR3 nucleotide sequence: TGTGCCAGTAGCCAAGGGGGGGACACTGAAGCTTTCTTT.

A single count supports this clone. The chain recombines TRBV7-9 with TRBJ2-1; 11 nucleotides align to TRBD1. The CDR3 loop spans 16 amino acids. J gave up 10 bases and V 5 bases, and 13 bases lay outside the gene matches. Germline lookup yields CDR1 SEHNR and CDR2 FQNEAQ (reference sequence). This CDR3 is CASSDTGTGGPGEQFF. The CDR3 DNA is TGTGCCAGCAGCGATACCGGGACAGGGGGGCCCGGGGAGCAGTTCTTC.

This chain joins TRBV5-1 and TRBJ1-2; perhaps TRBD1 as D (6 bases). V was cut by 2 bases and J by 3 bases, with 8 bases left in between. CDR3 length: 13 amino acids. From germline, CDR1 is SGHRS and CDR2 YFSETQ. The DNA of the CDR3 is TGCGCCAGCAGCTTTAGACAGGACTATGGCTACACCTTC. Amino acid sequence: CASSFRQDYGYTF.

This chain connects TRBV7-3 to TRBJ2-3, with no clear D. The CDR3 consists of 14 residues. Between the trimmed V and J ends, which lost 1 base and 2 bases, there was a span of 7 bases. CDR1 and CDR2 (germline): SGHTA, FQGTGA. The DNA for the CDR3 is TGTGCCAGCAGCTTAAGGCCCACCACAGATACGCAGTATTTT. Translation: CASSLRPTTDTQYF.

The V gene is TRBV7-2, the J gene TRBJ1-5; the D is unclear. The CDR3 contains 14 residues. Germline V gene data show CDR1 as SGHTA and CDR2 as FQGNSA. V was cut by 0 bases and J by 4 bases, with 7 bases left in between. The CDR3 nucleotides are TGTGCCAGCAGCTTAGCATCGAGAAATCAGCCCCAGCATTTT. This encodes CASSLASRNQPQHF.

The chain uses TRBV19 and TRBJ2-5, with a tentative D call TRBD2 (6 bases). Trimming removed 4 bases at V and 1 base at J, with 13 bases between. The germline gives CDR1 LNHDA, CDR2 SQIVND (reference sequence). This CDR3 region has 15 residues. The CDR3 bases are TGTGCCAGTAGTAGCACTAGCCGATCCCAAGAGACCCAGTACTTC. It specifies CASSSTSRSQETQYF.

The chain links TRBV2 to TRBJ2-5; 11 bases line up with TRBD2. Germline CDR1 SNHLY, CDR2 FYNNEI. J lost 5 bases, V lost 7 bases, and 15 bases had no gene match. The CDR3 has 17 residues. CDR3 region: CASILRPLAGGRETQYF. For the CDR3, the DNA is TGTGCCAGCATCCTTCGCCCGCTAGCGGGGGGCCGGGAGACCCAGTACTTC.

CDR3 residues: CASSGDQPQHF. CDR3 sequence (DNA): TGTGCCAGCAGCGGAGATCAGCCCCAGCATTTT. V and J are TRBV28 and TRBJ1-5; no definite D call. V lost 6 bases and J lost 5, with 5 bases in between. Germline-derived CDR1 and CDR2 are MDHEN and SYDVKM. CDR3 length equals 11 residues.

The V call is TRBV28, the J call TRBJ2-1; 7 nucleotides align to TRBD1. Germline V gives CDR1 MDHEN, CDR2 SYDVKM. The CDR3 runs to 15 residues. J was trimmed by 0 bases and V by 10 bases; bases with no gene match: 9. In DNA form, the CDR3 reads TGTGCCACCTTAGGGGGCTTCAACTCCTACAATGAGCAGTTCTTC. As protein: CATLGGFNSYNEQFF. The complete variable domain, with remaining parts taken from reference TRBV28 and TRBJ2-1, reads DVKVTQSSRYLVKRTGEKVFLECVQDMDHENMFWYRQDPGLGLRLIYFSYDVKMKEKGDIPEGYSVSREKKERFSLILESASTNQTSMYLCATLGGFNSYNEQFFGPGTRLTVL.

Only a few counts were recorded for this clone. The chain couples TRBV6-5 to TRBJ2-5; D possibly corresponds to TRBD1 (6 bases). The germline V gene has CDR1 MNHEY and CDR2 SVGAGI. The CDR3 runs 14 residues. The V and J ends lost 6 bases and 5 bases respectively, with 16 bases between them. In nucleotides, the CDR3 is TGTGCCAGCAGCCGACAGGCTACGGCGGAGACCCAGTACTTC. It specifies CASSRQATAETQYF.

The chain is built from TRBV6-1 and TRBJ1-2; perhaps TRBD1 as D (5 bases). Trimming removed 5 bases from V and 0 bases from J, with 13 bases in between. CDR3 length equals 15 residues. Germline loops: CDR1 MNHNS, CDR2 SASEGT. The CDR3 DNA is TGTGCCAGCAGTTTGGGACTATTAGCTAACTATGGCTACACCTTC. As protein: CASSLGLLANYGYTF.

This rearrangement joins TRBV27 to TRBJ2-4; perhaps TRBD2 as D (6 bases). The CDR3 is made up of 16 amino acids. Germline CDR1 and CDR2: MNHEY and SMNVEV (reference sequence). V shed 1 base and J shed 0 bases, with 10 bases lying between them. As DNA, the CDR3 is TGTGCCAGCAGTTTATTTGCGGGGCTAGCCAAAAACATTCAGTACTTC. Protein product: CASSLFAGLAKNIQYF.

This clone was seen once. The gene calls are TRBV7-2 and TRBJ2-7; 15 bases are shared with TRBD2. Germline V CDR1 and CDR2: SGHTA, FQGNSA. The trim removed 2 bases at V and 2 bases at J, leaving 4 bases unmatched. The CDR3 sequence is 17 residues long. CDR3 amino acids: CASSLRTSGGETYEQYF. CDR3 DNA: TGTGCCAGCAGCTTAAGGACTAGCGGGGGGGAAACCTACGAGCAGTACTTC. The full variable domain, with the rest looked up from reference TRBV7-2 and TRBJ2-7, is GAGVSQSPSNKVTEKGKDVELRCDPISGHTALYWYRQSLGQGLEFLIYFQGNSAPDKSGLPSDRFSAERTGGSVSTLTIQRTQQEDSAVYLCASSLRTSGGETYEQYFGPGTRLTVT.

By share, this clone counts as medium-sized (0.01 to 0.1%). The chain couples TRBV21-1 to TRBJ2-3; the table assigns TRBD1, which was not confirmed against the DNA. TRBV21-1 is a pseudogene locus. The CDR3 extends over 17 amino acids. In DNA form, the CDR3 reads TGTGCCAGCAGCCCAAACCTTGGGGACAGTAGCACAGATACGCAGTATTTT. Translation gives CASSPNLGDSSTDTQYF.